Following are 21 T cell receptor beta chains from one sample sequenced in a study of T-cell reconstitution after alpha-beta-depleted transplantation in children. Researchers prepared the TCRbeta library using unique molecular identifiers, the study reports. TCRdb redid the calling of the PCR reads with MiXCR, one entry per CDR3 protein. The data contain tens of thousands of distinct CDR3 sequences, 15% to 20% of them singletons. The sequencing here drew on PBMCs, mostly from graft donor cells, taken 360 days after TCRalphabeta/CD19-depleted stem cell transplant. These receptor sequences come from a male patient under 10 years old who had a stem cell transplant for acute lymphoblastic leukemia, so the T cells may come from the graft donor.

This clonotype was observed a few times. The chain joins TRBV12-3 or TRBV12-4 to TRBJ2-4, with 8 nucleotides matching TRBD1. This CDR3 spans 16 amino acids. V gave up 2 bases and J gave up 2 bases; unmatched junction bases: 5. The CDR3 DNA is TGTGCCAGCAGTTTAATCGGACAGGGAACCAAAAACATTCAGTACTTC. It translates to CASSLIGQGTKNIQYF.

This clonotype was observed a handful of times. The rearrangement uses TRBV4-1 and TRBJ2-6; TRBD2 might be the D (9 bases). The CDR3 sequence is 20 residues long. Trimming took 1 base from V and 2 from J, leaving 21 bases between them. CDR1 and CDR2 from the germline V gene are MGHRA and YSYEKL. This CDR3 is CASSQGGTGGRGTGANVLTF. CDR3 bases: TGCGCCAGCAGCCAAGGAGGGACAGGCGGGAGGGGGACTGGGGCCAACGTCCTGACTTTC.

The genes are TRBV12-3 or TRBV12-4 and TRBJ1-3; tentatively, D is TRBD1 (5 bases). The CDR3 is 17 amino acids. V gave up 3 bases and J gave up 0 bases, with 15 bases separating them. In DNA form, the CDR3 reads TGTGCCAGCAGTTTGGATACAGGACCGCACTCTGGAAACACCATATATTTT. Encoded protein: CASSLDTGPHSGNTIYF.

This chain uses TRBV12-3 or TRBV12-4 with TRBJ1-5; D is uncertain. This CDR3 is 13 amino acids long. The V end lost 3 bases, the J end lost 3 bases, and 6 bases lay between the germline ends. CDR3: CASSFEVNQPQHF. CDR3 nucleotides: TGTGCCAGCAGTTTTGAGGTCAATCAGCCCCAGCATTTT.

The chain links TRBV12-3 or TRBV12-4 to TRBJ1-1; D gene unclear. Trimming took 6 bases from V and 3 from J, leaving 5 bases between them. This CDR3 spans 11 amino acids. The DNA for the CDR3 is TGTGCCAGCAGGAGGTACACTGAAGCTTTCTTT. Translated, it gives CASRRYTEAFF.

CDR3 coding DNA: TGTGCCAGCAGTTCCGTACCGGGACAGCCTTTTTCCTCCTACGAGCAGTACTTC. Encoded protein: CASSSVPGQPFSSYEQYF. The chain combines TRBV12-3 or TRBV12-4 with TRBJ2-7; 7 nucleotides align to TRBD1. This CDR3 is built from 18 residues. V shed 4 bases and J 0 bases; nucleotides not matched to a gene: 15.

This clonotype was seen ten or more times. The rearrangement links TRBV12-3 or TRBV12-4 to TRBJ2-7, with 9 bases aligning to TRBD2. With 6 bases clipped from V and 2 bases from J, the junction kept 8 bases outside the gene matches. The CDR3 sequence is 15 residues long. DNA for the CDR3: TGTGCCAGCAGCCCCTTAGCGGGAGAGACCTACGAGCAGTACTTC. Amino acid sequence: CASSPLAGETYEQYF.

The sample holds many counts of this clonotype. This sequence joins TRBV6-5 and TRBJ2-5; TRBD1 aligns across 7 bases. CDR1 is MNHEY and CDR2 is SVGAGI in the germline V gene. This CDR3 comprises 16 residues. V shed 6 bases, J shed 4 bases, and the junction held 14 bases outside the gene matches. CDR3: CASSLLSRQGGETQYF. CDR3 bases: TGTGCCAGCAGCTTACTTTCTAGACAGGGCGGAGAGACCCAGTACTTC.

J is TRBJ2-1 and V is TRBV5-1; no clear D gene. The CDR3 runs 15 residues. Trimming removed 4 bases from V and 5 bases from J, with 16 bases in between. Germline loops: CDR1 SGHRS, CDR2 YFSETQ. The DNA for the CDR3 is TGCGCCAGCAGCCTAGAGAGTGTGGGGAACAATGAGCAGTTCTTC. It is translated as CASSLESVGNNEQFF. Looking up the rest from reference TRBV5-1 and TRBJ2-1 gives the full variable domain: KAGVTQTPRYLIKTRGQQVTLSCSPISGHRSVSWYQQTPGQGLQFLFEYFSETQRNKGNFPGRFSGRQFSNSRSEMNVSTLELGDSALYLCASSLESVGNNEQFFGPGTRLTVL.

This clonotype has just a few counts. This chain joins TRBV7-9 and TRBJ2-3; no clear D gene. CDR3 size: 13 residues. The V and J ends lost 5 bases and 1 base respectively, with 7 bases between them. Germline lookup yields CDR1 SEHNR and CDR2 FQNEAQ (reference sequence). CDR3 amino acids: CASSARGTDTQYF. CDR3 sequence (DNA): TGTGCCAGCAGCGCAAGGGGCACAGATACGCAGTATTTT.

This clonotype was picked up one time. The CDR3 region has the DNA TGCGCCAGCAGCTTATTGTCTAGCGGGAGTGAGACCCAGTACTTC. This translates into CASSLLSSGSETQYF. The chain employs TRBV5-1 and TRBJ2-5; 10 bases map to TRBD2. This CDR3 is built from 15 residues. Germline lookup yields CDR1 SGHRS and CDR2 YFSETQ. The V gene end was trimmed by 2 bases and the J gene end by 5 bases; junction bases not matched to a gene: 6.

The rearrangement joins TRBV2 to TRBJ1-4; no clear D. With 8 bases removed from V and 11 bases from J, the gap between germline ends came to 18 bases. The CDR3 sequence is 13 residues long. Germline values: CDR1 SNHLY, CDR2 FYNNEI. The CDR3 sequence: CASDPGRSGKLFF. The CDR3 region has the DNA TGTGCCAGCGACCCTGGCAGATCCGGGAAACTGTTTTTT. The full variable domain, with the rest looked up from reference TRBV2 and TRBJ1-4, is EPEVTQTPSHQVTQMGQEVILRCVPISNHLYFYWYRQILGQKVEFLVSFYNNEISEKSEIFDDQFSVERPDGSNFTLKIRSTKLEDSAMYFCASDPGRSGKLFFGSGTQLSVL.

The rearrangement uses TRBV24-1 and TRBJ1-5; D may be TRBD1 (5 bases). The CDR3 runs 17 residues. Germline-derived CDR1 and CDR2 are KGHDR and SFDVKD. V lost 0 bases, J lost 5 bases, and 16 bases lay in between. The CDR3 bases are TGTGCCACCAGTGATTTGCAACGTGGCAGGGATGATCAGCCCCAGCATTTT. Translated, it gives CATSDLQRGRDDQPQHF.

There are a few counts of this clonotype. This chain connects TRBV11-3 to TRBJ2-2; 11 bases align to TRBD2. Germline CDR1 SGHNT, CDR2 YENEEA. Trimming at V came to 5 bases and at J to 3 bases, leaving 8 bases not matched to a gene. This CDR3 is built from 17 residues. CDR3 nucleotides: TGTGCCAGCAGCCTGTTAGCGGGAGGGTATTACACCGGGGAGCTGTTTTTT. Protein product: CASSLLAGGYYTGELFF.

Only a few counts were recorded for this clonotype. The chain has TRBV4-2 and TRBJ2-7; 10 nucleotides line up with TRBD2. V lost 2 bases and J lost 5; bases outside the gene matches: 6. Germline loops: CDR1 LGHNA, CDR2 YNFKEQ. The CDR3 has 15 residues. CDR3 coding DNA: TGTGCCAGCAGCCAAATACGGCTAGCGGGAGACGAGCAGTACTTC. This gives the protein CASSQIRLAGDEQYF.

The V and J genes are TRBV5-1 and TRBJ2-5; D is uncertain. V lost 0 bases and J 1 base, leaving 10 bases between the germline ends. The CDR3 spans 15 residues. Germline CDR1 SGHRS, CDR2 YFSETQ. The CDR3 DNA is TGCGCCAGCAGCTTGGGACCCTTACCCCAAGAGACCCAGTACTTC. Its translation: CASSLGPLPQETQYF.

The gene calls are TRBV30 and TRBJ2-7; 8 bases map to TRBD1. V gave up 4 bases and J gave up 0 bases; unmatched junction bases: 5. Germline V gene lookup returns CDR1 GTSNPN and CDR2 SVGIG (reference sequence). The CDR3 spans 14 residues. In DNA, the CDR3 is TGTGCCTGGAACAGGGACAGGACCTCCTACGAGCAGTACTTC. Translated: CAWNRDRTSYEQYF.

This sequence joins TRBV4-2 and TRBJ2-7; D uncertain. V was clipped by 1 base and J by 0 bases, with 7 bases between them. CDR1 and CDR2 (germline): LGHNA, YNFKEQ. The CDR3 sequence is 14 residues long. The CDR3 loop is CASSQGLYSYEQYF. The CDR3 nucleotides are TGTGCCAGCAGCCAAGGGCTGTACTCCTACGAGCAGTACTTC.

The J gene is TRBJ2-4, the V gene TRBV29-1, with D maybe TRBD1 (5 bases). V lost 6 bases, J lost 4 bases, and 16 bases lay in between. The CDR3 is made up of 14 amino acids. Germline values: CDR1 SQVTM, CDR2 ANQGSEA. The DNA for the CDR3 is TGCAGCGTCGCGCCCGGCCGACAGAAAAACATTCAGTACTTC. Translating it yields CSVAPGRQKNIQYF.

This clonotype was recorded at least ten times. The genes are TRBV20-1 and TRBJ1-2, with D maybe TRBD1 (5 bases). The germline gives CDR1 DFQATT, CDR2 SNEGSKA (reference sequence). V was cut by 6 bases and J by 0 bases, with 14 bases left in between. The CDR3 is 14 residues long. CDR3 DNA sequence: TGCAGTGCGGCTCCTATGGGACCTAACTATGGCTACACCTTC. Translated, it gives CSAAPMGPNYGYTF.

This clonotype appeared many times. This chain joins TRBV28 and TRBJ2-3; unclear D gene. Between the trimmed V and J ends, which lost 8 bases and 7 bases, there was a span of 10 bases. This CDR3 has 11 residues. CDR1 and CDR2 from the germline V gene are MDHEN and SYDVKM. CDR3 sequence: CASAKSHTQYF. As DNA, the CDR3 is TGTGCCAGCGCCAAGTCCCATACGCAGTATTTT.